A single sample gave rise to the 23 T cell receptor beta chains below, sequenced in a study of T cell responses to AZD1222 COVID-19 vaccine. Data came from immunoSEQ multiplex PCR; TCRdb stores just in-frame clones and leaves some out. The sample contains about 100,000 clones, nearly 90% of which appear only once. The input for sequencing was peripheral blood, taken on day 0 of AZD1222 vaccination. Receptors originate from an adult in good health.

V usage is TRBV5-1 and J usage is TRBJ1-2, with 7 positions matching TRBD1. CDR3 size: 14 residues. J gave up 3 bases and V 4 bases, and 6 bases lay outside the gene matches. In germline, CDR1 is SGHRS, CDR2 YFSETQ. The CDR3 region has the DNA TGCGCCAGCAGCGTAACAGGGGTGGACTATGGCTACACCTTC. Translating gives CASSVTGVDYGYTF.

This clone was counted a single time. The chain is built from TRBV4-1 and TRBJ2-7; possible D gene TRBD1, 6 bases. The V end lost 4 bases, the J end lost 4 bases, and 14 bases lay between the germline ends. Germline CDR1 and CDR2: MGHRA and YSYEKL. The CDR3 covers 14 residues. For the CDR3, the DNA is TGCGCCAGCAGCCCCAGACAGGATGGGTACGAGCAGTACTTC. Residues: CASSPRQDGYEQYF.

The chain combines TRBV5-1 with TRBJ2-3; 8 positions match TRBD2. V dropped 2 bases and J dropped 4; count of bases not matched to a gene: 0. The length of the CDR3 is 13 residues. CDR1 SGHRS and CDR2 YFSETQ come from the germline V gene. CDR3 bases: TGCGCCAGCAGCTTCGGGGGGGCAGATACGCAGTATTTT. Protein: CASSFGGADTQYF. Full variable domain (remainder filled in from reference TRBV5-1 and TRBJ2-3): KAGVTQTPRYLIKTRGQQVTLSCSPISGHRSVSWYQQTPGQGLQFLFEYFSETQRNKGNFPGRFSGRQFSNSRSEMNVSTLELGDSALYLCASSFGGADTQYFGPGTRLTVL.

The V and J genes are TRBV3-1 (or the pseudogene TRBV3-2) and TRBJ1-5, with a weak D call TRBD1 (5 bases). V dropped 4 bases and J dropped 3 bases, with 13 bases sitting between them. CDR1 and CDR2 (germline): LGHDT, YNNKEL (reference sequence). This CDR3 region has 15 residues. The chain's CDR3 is CASSPFDSPNQPQHF. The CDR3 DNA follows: TGTGCCAGCAGCCCCTTTGACAGCCCCAATCAGCCCCAGCATTTT.

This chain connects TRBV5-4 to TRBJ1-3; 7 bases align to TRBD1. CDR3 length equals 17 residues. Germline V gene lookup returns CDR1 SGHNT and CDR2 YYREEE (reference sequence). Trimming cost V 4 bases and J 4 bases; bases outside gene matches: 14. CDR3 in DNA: TGTGCCAGCAGCCAACGAGGGACAGCCCAGGGGGGAAACACCATATATTTT. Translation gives CASSQRGTAQGGNTIYF.

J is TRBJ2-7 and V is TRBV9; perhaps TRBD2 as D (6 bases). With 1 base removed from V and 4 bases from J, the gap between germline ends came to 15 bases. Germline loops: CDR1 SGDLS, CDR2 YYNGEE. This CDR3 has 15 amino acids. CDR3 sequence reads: CASSVLGEEMYEQYF. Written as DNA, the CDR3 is TGTGCCAGCAGCGTACTGGGGGAGGAGATGTACGAGCAGTACTTC.

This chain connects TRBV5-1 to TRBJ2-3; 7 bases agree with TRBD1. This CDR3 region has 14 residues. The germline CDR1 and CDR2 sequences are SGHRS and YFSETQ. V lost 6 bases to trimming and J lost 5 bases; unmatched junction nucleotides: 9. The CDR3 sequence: CASIEGAGIDTQYF. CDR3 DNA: TGCGCCAGCATTGAGGGGGCAGGGATAGATACGCAGTATTTT.

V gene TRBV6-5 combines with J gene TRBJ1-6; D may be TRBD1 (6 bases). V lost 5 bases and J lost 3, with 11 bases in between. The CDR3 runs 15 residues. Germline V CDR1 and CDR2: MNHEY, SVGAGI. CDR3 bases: TGTGCCAGCAGTATAACAGGGCGCTATAATTCACCCCTCCACTTT. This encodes CASSITGRYNSPLHF.

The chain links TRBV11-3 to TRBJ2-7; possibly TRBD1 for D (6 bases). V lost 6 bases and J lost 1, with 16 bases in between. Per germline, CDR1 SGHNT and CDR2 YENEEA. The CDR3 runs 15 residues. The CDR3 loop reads CASRPSGARSYEQYF. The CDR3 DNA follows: TGTGCCAGCAGACCCTCAGGGGCCCGTTCCTACGAGCAGTACTTC.

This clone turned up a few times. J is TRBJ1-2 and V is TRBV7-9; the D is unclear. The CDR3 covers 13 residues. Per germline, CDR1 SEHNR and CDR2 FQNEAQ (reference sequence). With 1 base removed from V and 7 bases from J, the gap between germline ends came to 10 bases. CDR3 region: CASSLEGSGGYTF. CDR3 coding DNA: TGTGCCAGCAGCTTAGAAGGGTCGGGTGGCTACACCTTC. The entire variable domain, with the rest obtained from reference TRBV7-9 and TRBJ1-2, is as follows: DTGVSQNPRHKITKRGQNVTFRCDPISEHNRLYWYRQTLGQGPEFLTYFQNEAQLEKSRLLSDRFSAERPKGSFSTLEIQRTEQGDSAMYLCASSLEGSGGYTFGSGTRLTVV.

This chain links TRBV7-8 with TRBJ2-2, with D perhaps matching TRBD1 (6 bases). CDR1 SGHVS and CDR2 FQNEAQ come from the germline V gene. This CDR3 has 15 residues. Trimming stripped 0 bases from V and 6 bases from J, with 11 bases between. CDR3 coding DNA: TGTGCCAGCAGCTTAGCACAGGGATGGGCCGGGGAGCTGTTTTTT. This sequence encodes CASSLAQGWAGELFF.

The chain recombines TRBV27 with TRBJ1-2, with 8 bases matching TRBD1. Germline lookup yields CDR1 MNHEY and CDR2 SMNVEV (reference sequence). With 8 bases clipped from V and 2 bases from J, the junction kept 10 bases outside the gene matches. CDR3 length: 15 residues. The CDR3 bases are TGTGCCAGCGGATACACAGGGGGTAAAAACTATGGCTACACCTTC. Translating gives CASGYTGGKNYGYTF.

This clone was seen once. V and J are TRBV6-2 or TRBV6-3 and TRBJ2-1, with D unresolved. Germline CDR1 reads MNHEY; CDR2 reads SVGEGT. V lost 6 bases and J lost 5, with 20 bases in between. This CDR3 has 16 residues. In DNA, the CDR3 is TGTGCCAGCAGCCTTCTCAACCTCGCAGGACACAATGAGCAGTTCTTC. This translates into CASSLLNLAGHNEQFF.

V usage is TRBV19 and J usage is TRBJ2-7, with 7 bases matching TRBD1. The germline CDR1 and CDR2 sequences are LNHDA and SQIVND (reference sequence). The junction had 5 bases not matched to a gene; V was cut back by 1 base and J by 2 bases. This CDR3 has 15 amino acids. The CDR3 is CASSIGGGRTYEQYF. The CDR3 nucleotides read TGTGCCAGTAGTATAGGAGGGGGCCGAACCTACGAGCAGTACTTC.

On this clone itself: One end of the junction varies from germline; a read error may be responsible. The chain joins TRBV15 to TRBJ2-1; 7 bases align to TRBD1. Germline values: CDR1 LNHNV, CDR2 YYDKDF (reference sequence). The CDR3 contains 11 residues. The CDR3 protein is CATSREGQQFF. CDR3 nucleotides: TGTGCCACCAGCAGAGAGGGACAGCAATTCTTC.

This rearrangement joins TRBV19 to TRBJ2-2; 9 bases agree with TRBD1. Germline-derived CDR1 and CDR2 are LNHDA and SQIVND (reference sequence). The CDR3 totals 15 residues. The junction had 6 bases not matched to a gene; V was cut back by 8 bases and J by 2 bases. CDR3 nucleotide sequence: TGTGCCAGTTTTATGGACAGGGGCAACACCGGGGAGCTGTTTTTT. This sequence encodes CASFMDRGNTGELFF.

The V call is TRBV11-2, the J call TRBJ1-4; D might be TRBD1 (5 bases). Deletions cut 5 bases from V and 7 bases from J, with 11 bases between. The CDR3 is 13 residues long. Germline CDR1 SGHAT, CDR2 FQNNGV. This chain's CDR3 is CASSRGPSEKLFF. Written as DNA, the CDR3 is TGTGCCAGCAGCAGGGGACCCTCTGAAAAACTGTTTTTT. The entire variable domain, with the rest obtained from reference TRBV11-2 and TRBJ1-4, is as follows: EAGVAQSPRYKIIEKRQSVAFWCNPISGHATLYWYQQILGQGPKLLIQFQNNGVVDDSQLPKDRFSAERLKGVDSTLKIQPAKLEDSAVYLCASSRGPSEKLFFGSGTQLSVL.

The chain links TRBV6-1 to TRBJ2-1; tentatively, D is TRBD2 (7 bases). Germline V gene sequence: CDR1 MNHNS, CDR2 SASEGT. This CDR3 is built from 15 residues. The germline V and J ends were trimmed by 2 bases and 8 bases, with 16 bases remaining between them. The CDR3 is CASSEFGGRSDEQFF. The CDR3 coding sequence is TGTGCCAGCAGTGAATTCGGGGGGCGCAGCGATGAGCAGTTCTTC.

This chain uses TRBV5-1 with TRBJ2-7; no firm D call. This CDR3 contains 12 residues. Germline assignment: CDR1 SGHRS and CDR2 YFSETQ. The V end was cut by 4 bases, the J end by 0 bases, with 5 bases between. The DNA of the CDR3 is TGCGCCAGCAGCCCGGACTCCTACGAGCAGTACTTC. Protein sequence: CASSPDSYEQYF.

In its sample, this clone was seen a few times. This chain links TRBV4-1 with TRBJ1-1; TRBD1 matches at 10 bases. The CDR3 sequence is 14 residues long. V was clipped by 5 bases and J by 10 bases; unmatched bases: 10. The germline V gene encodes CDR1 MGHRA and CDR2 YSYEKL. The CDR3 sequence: CASSGRQGANGAFF. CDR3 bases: TGCGCCAGCAGCGGTCGACAGGGGGCTAACGGAGCTTTCTTT.

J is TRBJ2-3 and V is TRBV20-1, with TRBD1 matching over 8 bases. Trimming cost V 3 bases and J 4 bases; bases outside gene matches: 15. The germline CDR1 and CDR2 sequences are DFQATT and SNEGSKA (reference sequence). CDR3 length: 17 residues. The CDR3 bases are TGCAGTGCTAGTAATTTGGGGAACAGGGGGTTTTCAGATACGCAGTATTTT. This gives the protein CSASNLGNRGFSDTQYF.

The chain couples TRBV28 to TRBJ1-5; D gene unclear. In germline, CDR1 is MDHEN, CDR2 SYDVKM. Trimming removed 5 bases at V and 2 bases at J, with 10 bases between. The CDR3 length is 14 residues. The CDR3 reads CASSPPAGNQPQHF. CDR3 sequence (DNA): TGTGCCAGCAGTCCTCCCGCCGGCAATCAGCCCCAGCATTTT.

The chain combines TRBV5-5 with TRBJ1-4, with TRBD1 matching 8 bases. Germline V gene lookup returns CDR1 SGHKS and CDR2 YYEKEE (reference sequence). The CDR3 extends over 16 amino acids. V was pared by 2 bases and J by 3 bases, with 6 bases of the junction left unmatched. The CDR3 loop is CASSLSQGAANEKLFF. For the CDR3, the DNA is TGTGCCAGCAGCTTATCGCAGGGGGCGGCTAATGAAAAACTGTTTTTT.